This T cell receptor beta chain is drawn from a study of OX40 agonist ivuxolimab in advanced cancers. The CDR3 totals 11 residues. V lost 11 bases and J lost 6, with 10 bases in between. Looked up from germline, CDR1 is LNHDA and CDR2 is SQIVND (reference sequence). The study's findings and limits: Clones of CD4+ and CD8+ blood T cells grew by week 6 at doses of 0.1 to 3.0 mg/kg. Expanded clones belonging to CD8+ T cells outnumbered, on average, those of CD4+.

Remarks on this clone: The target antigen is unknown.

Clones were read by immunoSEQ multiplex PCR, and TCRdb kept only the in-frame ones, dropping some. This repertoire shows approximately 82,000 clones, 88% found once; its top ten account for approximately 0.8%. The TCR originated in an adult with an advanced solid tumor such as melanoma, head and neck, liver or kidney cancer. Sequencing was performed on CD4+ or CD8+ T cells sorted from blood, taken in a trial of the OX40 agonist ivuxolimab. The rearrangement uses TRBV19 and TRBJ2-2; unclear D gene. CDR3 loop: CACEASGELFF. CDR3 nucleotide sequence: TGTGCCTGTGAGGCGTCCGGGGAGCTGTTTTTT.